This is a list of T cell receptor beta chains from one sample in a study of T cell responses to AZD1222 COVID-19 vaccine. Sequencing was performed with immunoSEQ multiplex PCR; in TCRdb, only in-frame clones are kept and a portion is missing. This repertoire shows roughly 120,000 clones, around 88% found once; its top ten account for approximately 10%. The sequencing here drew on peripheral blood, taken on day 0 of AZD1222 vaccination. The receptors originated from an adult in good health. Both conserved end residues are part of each CDR3. Each record gives: clone size, J gene, D gene, V gene, CDR3 protein, CDR3 DNA. The D gene is left open where the match is weak. Size values are once, few and many counts, or a class for expanded clones, and some rows have none.

clone size: -; J gene: TRBJ2-1; D gene: TRBD2; V gene: TRBV9; CDR3 protein: CASSASAGVANEQFF; CDR3 DNA: TGTGCCAGCAGCGCCTCAGCGGGAGTCGCCAATGAGCAGTTCTTC
clone size: once; J gene: TRBJ2-3; D gene: -; V gene: TRBV6-2/TRBV6-3; CDR3 protein: CASSYPPGETDTQYF; CDR3 DNA: TGTGCCAGCAGTTACCCCCCGGGGGAAACAGATACGCAGTATTTT
clone size: -; J gene: TRBJ1-4; D gene: -; V gene: TRBV29-1; CDR3 protein: CSVEELKGKNEKLFF; CDR3 DNA: TGCAGCGTTGAGGAGCTCAAGGGGAAAAATGAAAAACTGTTTTTT
clone size: -; J gene: TRBJ1-3; D gene: -; V gene: TRBV18; CDR3 protein: CASSPPWQYSGNTIYF; CDR3 DNA: TGTGCCAGCTCACCACCGTGGCAGTACTCTGGAAACACCATATATTTT
clone size: -; J gene: TRBJ1-1; D gene: -; V gene: TRBV7-8; CDR3 protein: CASSSQGGMNTEAFF; CDR3 DNA: TGTGCCAGCAGCTCACAGGGCGGGATGAACACTGAAGCTTTCTTT
clone size: -; J gene: TRBJ2-5; D gene: -; V gene: TRBV29-1; CDR3 protein: CSVAKGALETQYF; CDR3 DNA: TGCAGCGTTGCGAAAGGGGCGCTGGAGACCCAGTACTTC
clone size: -; J gene: TRBJ1-4; D gene: -; V gene: TRBV5-1; CDR3 protein: CASSLIGSTNEKLFF; CDR3 DNA: TGCGCCAGCAGCTTGATCGGGTCAACTAATGAAAAACTGTTTTTT
clone size: -; J gene: TRBJ1-2; D gene: -; V gene: TRBV7-2; CDR3 protein: CASSLGGATYGYTF; CDR3 DNA: TGTGCCAGCAGCTTGGGGGGCGCAACCTACGGCTACACCTTC
clone size: few; J gene: TRBJ2-5; D gene: -; V gene: TRBV5-1; CDR3 protein: CASARGSQETQYF; CDR3 DNA: TGCGCCAGTGCCCGGGGGTCACAAGAGACCCAGTACTTC
clone size: -; J gene: TRBJ1-2; D gene: -; V gene: TRBV2; CDR3 protein: CASSPEGPNSSGGYTF; CDR3 DNA: TGTGCCAGCAGTCCGGAGGGTCCAAACAGCTCGGGCGGCTACACCTTC
clone size: few; J gene: TRBJ2-7; D gene: TRBD1; V gene: TRBV18; CDR3 protein: CASSLGQGYEQYF; CDR3 DNA: TGTGCCAGCTCCCTCGGACAGGGCTACGAGCAGTACTTC
clone size: -; J gene: TRBJ1-1; D gene: TRBD1; V gene: TRBV6-5; CDR3 protein: CASRDRVGEAFF; CDR3 DNA: TGTGCCAGCAGGGACAGGGTGGGTGAAGCTTTCTTT
clone size: -; J gene: TRBJ2-7; D gene: TRBD2; V gene: TRBV6-5; CDR3 protein: CASSHRLAGSYEQYF; CDR3 DNA: TGTGCCAGCAGTCATCGACTAGCGGGGTCCTACGAGCAGTACTTC
clone size: -; J gene: TRBJ1-3; D gene: -; V gene: TRBV5-4; CDR3 protein: CASSFWGSGNTIYF; CDR3 DNA: TGTGCCAGCAGCTTTTGGGGGTCTGGAAACACCATATATTTT
clone size: few; J gene: TRBJ2-5; D gene: TRBD2; V gene: TRBV19; CDR3 protein: CASSRGSGRETQYF; CDR3 DNA: TGTGCCAGTAGTAGGGGTAGCGGGAGGGAGACCCAGTACTTC
clone size: -; J gene: TRBJ1-4; D gene: -; V gene: TRBV29-1; CDR3 protein: CSVEGSGEKLFF; CDR3 DNA: TGCAGCGTTGAGGGGTCAGGTGAAAAACTGTTTTTT
clone size: -; J gene: TRBJ2-3; D gene: TRBD2; V gene: TRBV11-3; CDR3 protein: CASSSHLAGATDTQYF; CDR3 DNA: TGTGCCAGCAGCTCCCATCTAGCGGGGGCCACAGATACGCAGTATTTT
clone size: -; J gene: TRBJ2-6; D gene: -; V gene: TRBV6-2/TRBV6-3; CDR3 protein: CASSYPTKGTRAGAGANVLTF; CDR3 DNA: TGTGCCAGCAGTTACCCCACGAAGGGAACCAGGGCGGGTGCTGGGGCCAACGTCCTGACTTTC
clone size: few; J gene: TRBJ2-2; D gene: TRBD2; V gene: TRBV7-3; CDR3 protein: CASSPTSGSTGELFF; CDR3 DNA: TGTGCCAGCAGCCCGACTAGCGGGTCTACCGGGGAGCTGTTTTTT
clone size: -; J gene: TRBJ1-2; D gene: -; V gene: TRBV7-9; CDR3 protein: CASSLGGGDYGYTF; CDR3 DNA: TGTGCCAGCAGCTTAGGGGGCGGCGACTATGGCTACACCTTC
clone size: -; J gene: TRBJ2-7; D gene: -; V gene: TRBV6-4; CDR3 protein: CASSELRGVNVYEQYF; CDR3 DNA: TGTGCCAGCAGTGAGTTGAGAGGGGTGAATGTCTACGAGCAGTACTTC
clone size: -; J gene: TRBJ2-3; D gene: -; V gene: TRBV6-2/TRBV6-3; CDR3 protein: CASSYSVGDTQYF; CDR3 DNA: TGTGCCAGCAGTTACTCCGTCGGGGATACGCAGTATTTT
clone size: -; J gene: TRBJ2-6; D gene: -; V gene: TRBV12-3/TRBV12-4; CDR3 protein: CASSGGANVLTF; CDR3 DNA: TGTGCCAGCAGTGGAGGGGCCAACGTCCTGACTTTC
clone size: -; J gene: TRBJ1-2; D gene: -; V gene: TRBV24-1; CDR3 protein: CATSDFNTNYGYTF; CDR3 DNA: TGTGCCACCAGTGATTTCAATACTAACTATGGCTACACCTTC
clone size: -; J gene: TRBJ1-5; D gene: -; V gene: TRBV14; CDR3 protein: CASSQDRKPQHF; CDR3 DNA: TGTGCCAGCAGCCAAGACAGAAAGCCCCAGCATTTT